The T cell receptor (beta chain) under discussion was sequenced for a study of blood T cell repertoires in COVID-19. Study-wide context: The origin of the acute and convalescent COVID-19 samples was the United States, Italy and Spain. Sources were T cells, B-cell-depleted T cells, or PBMCs; the material itself was cDNA or gDNA.

This CDR3 is built from 13 residues. Germline CDR1 reads SGHVS; CDR2 reads FNYEAQ. V dropped 1 base and J dropped 10 bases, with 11 bases sitting between them. Recruits, aged about 18 to 90 years, lived in under 25 US areas. Which cohort a participant joined came from the clinical history participants gave. Method: immunoSEQ multiplex PCR; TCRdb's copy keeps in-frame clones and lacks some. This sample has approximately 210,000 clones; 88% occur once, and the top ten carry about 14%. The receptor comes from a woman aged 45 to 65 with acute COVID-19. The sample taken for sequencing was PBMCs or T cells enriched from blood (not recorded which). The chain is built from TRBV7-6 and TRBJ2-1; D remains unclear. CDR3 residues: CASSLGGRREQFF. CDR3 DNA sequence: TGTGCCAGCAGCTTAGGAGGCAGAAGGGAGCAGTTCTTC.